A single sample gave rise to the 8 T cell receptor beta chains below, sequenced in a study of brain T cells in children with intractable seizures. This table comes from immunoSEQ multiplex PCR, and its TCRdb copy is limited to in-frame clones, with some not included. The profile shows approximately 44,000 clones, roughly 90% of them singletons. The sequencing used peripheral blood, collected at surgery. Receptors originate from a girl aged 2 to 9 with tuberous sclerosis and intractable seizures.

V usage is TRBV4-1 and J usage is TRBJ1-6; the D gene is possibly TRBD1 (5 bases). Germline assignment: CDR1 MGHRA and CDR2 YSYEKL. The CDR3 consists of 14 residues. V lost 0 bases and J 11 bases, leaving 11 bases between the germline ends. CDR3 nucleotide sequence: TGCGCCAGCAGCCAAGATCGGGACTGGGCACCCCTCCACTTT. Translating gives CASSQDRDWAPLHF.

This clone was found once. This sequence joins TRBV11-2 and TRBJ2-7; D is possibly TRBD1 or TRBD2 (5 bases each). Trimming left V 4 bases short and J 6 bases short, with 13 bases between. Germline CDR1 is SGHAT and CDR2 is FQNNGV. This CDR3 is built from 13 residues. DNA for the CDR3: TGTGCCAGCAGCTCACTCCGGGGCCCCGAGCAGTACGTC. Translated: CASSSLRGPEQYV.

The rearrangement joins TRBV19 to TRBJ2-1, with 10 bases identical to TRBD2. This CDR3 spans 15 amino acids. J was trimmed by 11 bases and V by 8 bases; bases with no gene match: 15. From germline, CDR1 is LNHDA and CDR2 SQIVND (reference sequence). The CDR3 sequence is CASSNSGLADVQQFF. The CDR3 region has the DNA TGTGCCAGTTCAAACTCCGGACTAGCGGACGTACAGCAGTTCTTC.

CDR3 bases: TGTGCCAGCAGCCAGGGGACAGGGCGCCACACCGGGGAGCTGTTTTTT. Its protein is CASSQGTGRHTGELFF. V and J are TRBV3-1 (or the pseudogene TRBV3-2) and TRBJ2-2, with 9 bases identical to TRBD1. The CDR3 runs 16 residues. V trimming: 3 bases; J trimming: 3 bases; junction bases outside the gene matches: 5. Germline V gives CDR1 LGHDT, CDR2 YNNKEL (reference sequence).

The chain recombines TRBV5-1 with TRBJ2-1, with 10 bases fitting TRBD1. Germline CDR1 is SGHRS and CDR2 is YFSETQ. Trimming removed 4 bases from V and 4 bases from J; junction bases left unmatched: 8. This CDR3 has 16 residues. Here the CDR3 DNA reads TGCGCCAGCAGCCCCGGGACAGGGGTGGGGTACAATGAGCAGTTCTTC. Protein: CASSPGTGVGYNEQFF. Variable domain in full (rest from reference TRBV5-1 and TRBJ2-1): KAGVTQTPRYLIKTRGQQVTLSCSPISGHRSVSWYQQTPGQGLQFLFEYFSETQRNKGNFPGRFSGRQFSNSRSEMNVSTLELGDSALYLCASSPGTGVGYNEQFFGPGTRLTVL.

V is TRBV5-8 and J is TRBJ1-1, with TRBD1 matching over 8 bases. The CDR3 covers 15 residues. CDR1 is SGHTS and CDR2 is YDEGEE in the germline V gene. The trim removed 4 bases at V and 4 bases at J, leaving 9 bases unmatched. CDR3 nucleotides: TGTGCCAGCAGCCCTTGGACAGGGAGTGTCACTGAAGCTTTCTTT. As protein: CASSPWTGSVTEAFF.

The chain carries TRBV7-8 and TRBJ2-1; TRBD2 is a possible D gene (8 bases). Germline loops: CDR1 SGHVS, CDR2 FQNEAQ. V lost 7 bases and J 6 bases, leaving 25 bases between the germline ends. The CDR3 totals 17 residues. Here the CDR3 reads CASTRRYRDSGGNEQFF. CDR3 coding DNA: TGTGCCAGCACCAGAAGGTACCGGGACAGCGGGGGCAATGAGCAGTTCTTC.

This sequence joins TRBV28 and TRBJ1-2; tentatively, D is TRBD1 (6 bases). This CDR3 spans 14 amino acids. Trimming shortened V by 3 bases and J by 1 base, and 9 bases separated the two germline ends. Germline CDR1 is MDHEN and CDR2 is SYDVKM. The CDR3 region is CASSFWGLNYGYTF. CDR3 nucleotides: TGTGCCAGCAGTTTTTGGGGGCTTAACTATGGCTACACCTTC.